This record covers a single TCR beta chain. No antigen is known for it. It was on clinical symptoms, serum thyroxine, TRAb, thyroid ultrasound and orbital computed tomography that diagnosis relied. J gave up 5 bases and V 1 base, and 5 bases lay outside the gene matches. The CDR3 has 15 residues. The sample originates from a study of Graves' ophthalmopathy and Graves' hyperthyroidism. Study-wide findings and caveats: Blood also carried most expanded thyroid clonotypes exceeding 0.001 frequency. Ophthalmopathy progression predictions by the model showed about 75% specificity and approximately 69% sensitivity.

Amplified TCR beta CDR3 regions were obtained using RNA transcripts as template. HTBI-primed first-round RT-PCR preceded second-round multiplex PCR. TCRdb redid the calling of the multiplex PCR reads with MiXCR, one entry per CDR3 protein. Of about 500,000 distinct CDR3 sequences in the sample, about two fifths were seen once. The chain is built from TRBV12-3 or TRBV12-4 and TRBJ2-7; the match to TRBD1 covers 10 bases. The receptor was derived from an adult man with Graves' hyperthyroidism. Material for sequencing was peripheral blood or thyroid tissue (not recorded which). CDR3 sequence: CASSLGDRGYHEQYF. CDR3 nucleotides: TGTGCCAGCAGTTTAGGGGACAGGGGCTACCACGAGCAGTACTTC.